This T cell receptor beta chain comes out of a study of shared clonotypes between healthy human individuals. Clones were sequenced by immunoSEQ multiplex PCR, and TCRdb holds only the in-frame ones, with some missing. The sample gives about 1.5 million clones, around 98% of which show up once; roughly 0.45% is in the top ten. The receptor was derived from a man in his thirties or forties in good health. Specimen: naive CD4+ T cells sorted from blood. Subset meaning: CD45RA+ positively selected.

CDR3 residues: CASRQTGAGGELFF. In DNA form, the CDR3 reads TGTGCCAGCAGACAGACAGGGGCTGGCGGGGAGCTGTTTTTT. The chain employs TRBV5-5 and TRBJ2-2; 8 positions agree with TRBD1. The CDR3 runs to 14 residues. Unmatched junction bases numbered 7, after V lost 5 bases and J lost 7 bases. CDR1 SGHKS and CDR2 YYEKEE come from the germline V gene (reference sequence).